This T cell receptor (beta chain) is from a study of T-cell memory formation after mild COVID-19. Study background: TCR clusters mostly belonged to single donors. Regarding the study as a whole: Whereas later expanders leaned CD4+, clones contracting day 15 to 85 showed a balanced CD4/CD8 makeup. There was no confirmation that second-wave clones peaking on day 37 were SARS-CoV-2 specific. Certain responding clones were present in pre-infection memory, suggesting participation of cross-reactive memory.

Trimming pared 3 bases from V and 1 base from J, leaving 16 bases between. There are 18 residues in the CDR3. TCRdb ran MiXCR on the 5' RACE reads and lists one entry per CDR3 protein. Of 170,000 or so distinct CDR3 sequences in the sample, around a fifth were seen once. A note on this clonotype: The antigen is unknown.

The sample comprised PBMCs or a T cell subset sorted from them (not recorded which). The chain combines TRBV12-3 or TRBV12-4 with TRBJ1-6, with no clear D. This sequence was found in an adult woman who had mild COVID-19 (a few samples of this study predate the infection). Cell type and time point are not known. CDR3 nucleotides: TGTGCCAGCAGTTTGGAGGATACAGCGTGGTCCTATAATTCACCCCTCCACTTT. Amino acids: CASSLEDTAWSYNSPLHF.